The rows below give T cell receptor beta chains drawn from one sample of a study of blood T cell repertoires in COVID-19. TCRdb's table, derived via immunoSEQ multiplex PCR, lists solely in-frame clones and lacks some. The repertoire holds 650,000 to 800,000 clones, with about 90% as singletons. Sequencing was carried out using peripheral blood. These receptors all come from a woman between 18 and 29 years old with acute or convalescent COVID-19. CDR3s include the opening cysteine and the closing phenylalanine or tryptophan. D genes are given only for firm matches. Clone size appears in some rows only: once, few, many, or a class for an expanded clone.

D gene: .
clone size: once
V gene: TRBV5-1
J gene: TRBJ1-2
CDR3 protein: CASSPQDSLNYGYTF
CDR3 DNA: TGCGCCAGCAGCCCACAAGACAGTTTGAACTATGGCTACACCTTC

D gene: .
clone size: .
V gene: TRBV6-5
J gene: TRBJ1-3
CDR3 protein: CASAPPGGNTIYF
CDR3 DNA: TGTGCCAGCGCCCCACCAGGAGGTAACACCATATATTTT

D gene: TRBD1
clone size: .
V gene: TRBV9
J gene: TRBJ2-2
CDR3 protein: CASSGGQHTGELFF
CDR3 DNA: TGTGCCAGCAGCGGGGGACAGCACACCGGGGAGCTGTTTTTT

D gene: TRBD2
clone size: .
V gene: TRBV5-1
J gene: TRBJ2-5
CDR3 protein: CASSLAPSGLQETQYF
CDR3 DNA: TGCGCCAGCAGCTTGGCGCCTAGCGGCCTACAAGAGACCCAGTACTTC

D gene: .
clone size: .
V gene: TRBV7-2
J gene: TRBJ1-2
CDR3 protein: CASSLASPRGYTF
CDR3 DNA: TGTGCCAGCAGCTTAGCGTCTCCCAGGGGCTACACCTTC

D gene: TRBD2
clone size: .
V gene: TRBV7-2
J gene: TRBJ2-3
CDR3 protein: CASSIWASGSGGATDTQYF
CDR3 DNA: TGTGCCAGCTCCATATGGGCATCGGGGAGCGGGGGGGCAACAGATACGCAGTATTTT

D gene: TRBD1
clone size: .
V gene: TRBV29-1
J gene: TRBJ1-1
CDR3 protein: CSVQRTGWGTEAFF
CDR3 DNA: TGCAGCGTCCAAAGGACAGGCTGGGGCACTGAAGCTTTCTTT

D gene: TRBD1
clone size: .
V gene: TRBV28
J gene: TRBJ1-4
CDR3 protein: CASSSTGDGEKLFF
CDR3 DNA: TGTGCCAGCAGTTCGACAGGGGATGGTGAAAAACTGTTTTTT

D gene: .
clone size: .
V gene: TRBV6-5
J gene: TRBJ2-2
CDR3 protein: CASRWGRERGGELFF
CDR3 DNA: TGTGCCAGCAGATGGGGGCGCGAAAGGGGCGGGGAGCTGTTTTTT

D gene: .
clone size: .
V gene: TRBV19
J gene: TRBJ2-7
CDR3 protein: CATVDSTYEQYF
CDR3 DNA: TGTGCCACCGTTGACAGTACCTACGAGCAGTACTTC

D gene: TRBD1
clone size: once
V gene: TRBV19
J gene: TRBJ2-7
CDR3 protein: CASSIRLTGGYEQYF
CDR3 DNA: TGTGCCAGTAGTATCCGCCTTACAGGGGGATACGAGCAGTACTTC